Listed below are T cell receptor beta chains from one sample, sequenced in a study of cytomegalovirus exposure and HLA in healthy donors. Assay: immunoSEQ multiplex PCR; the TCRdb copy retains only in-frame clones and omits some. The repertoire has some 160,000 clones, approximately 73% of them found once; the top ten carry approximately 5.1%. Sequences were obtained from PBMCs. The origin of the receptors is a woman aged 18-29 years in good health and CMV-seropositive. The CDR3 runs from the conserved cysteine through the conserved F or W. The D gene is left open where the match is weak. Part of the rows lack a size; the others show once, few, many or a class for expanded clones.

TRBJ2-6 | TRBV19 | . | . | TGTGCCAGTAGTAAGCGGTCTGGGGCCAACGTCCTGACTTTC | CASSKRSGANVLTF
TRBJ2-3 | TRBV27 | . | . | TGTGCCAGCTACAGTAGAGGGCTAGCTCGGAGATCCACAGATACGCAGTATTTT | CASYSRGLARRSTDTQYF
TRBJ1-2 | TRBV7-8 | . | . | TGTGCCAGCAGCTTAGATCGTTGGGGGGGCAGCTATGGCTACACCTTC | CASSLDRWGGSYGYTF
TRBJ1-1 | TRBV4-2 | . | . | TGTGCCAGCAGCCTCGGGTGGGACACTGAAGCTTTCTTT | CASSLGWDTEAFF
TRBJ2-1 | TRBV2 | . | . | TGTGCCAGCAGTGAACTGGGAGGTACCTCCTACAATGAGCAGTTCTTC | CASSELGGTSYNEQFF
TRBJ1-1 | TRBV7-9 | . | TRBD1 | TGTGCCAGCAGCCCAATGTATGGCCAGGGGGCTGGTGAAGCTTTCTTT | CASSPMYGQGAGEAFF
TRBJ2-7 | TRBV5-4 | few | TRBD2 | TGTGCCAGCAGCTTGGACACTAGCGGGGATAGATACGAGCAGTACTTC | CASSLDTSGDRYEQYF
TRBJ1-6 | TRBV27 | . | . | TGTGCCAGCAGTTTCCGGAGCTCCTATAATTCACCCCTCCACTTT | CASSFRSSYNSPLHF
TRBJ2-7 | TRBV27 | few | TRBD2 | TGTGCCAGCAGAACGGGGGGGGAGAGGTACGAGCAGTACTTC | CASRTGGERYEQYF
TRBJ2-2 | TRBV5-1 | . | TRBD1 | TGCGCCAGCAGCTTGACGGACAGGGCGCCCGGGGAGCTGTTTTTT | CASSLTDRAPGELFF
TRBJ2-3 | TRBV5-1 | . | . | TGCGCCAGCAGCGGCCTCACTACTAGCACAGATACGCAGTATTTT | CASSGLTTSTDTQYF
TRBJ2-1 | TRBV9 | once | . | TGTGCCAGCAGCGTAGTTGAGGGCAGGGGCTCCTACAATGAGCAGTTCTTC | CASSVVEGRGSYNEQFF
TRBJ2-7 | TRBV13 | . | . | TGTGCCAGCAGCTTACGGTCCTACGAGCAGTACTTC | CASSLRSYEQYF
TRBJ2-2 | TRBV6-1 | . | TRBD2 | TGTGCCAGCAGGGTAGCGGGGATCGCCGGGGAGCTGTTTTTT | CASRVAGIAGELFF
TRBJ2-1 | TRBV18 | . | . | TGTGCCAGCTCACCGGACAGCTCCTACAATGAGCAGTTCTTC | CASSPDSSYNEQFF
TRBJ1-2 | TRBV6-5 | . | . | TGTGCCAGCAGCATGACAGGTTTTAACTATGGCTACACCTTC | CASSMTGFNYGYTF
TRBJ2-1 | TRBV28 | few | TRBD1 | TGTGCCAGCAGTCTCGGCGGGGACAGGGCGGCCTACAATGAGCAGTTCTTC | CASSLGGDRAAYNEQFF
TRBJ1-2 | TRBV5-8 | . | . | TGTGCCAGCAGCAGACAAGGACAGTATGGCTACACCTTC | CASSRQGQYGYTF
TRBJ2-1 | TRBV5-4 | . | . | TGTGCCAGCAGCTCCACAGGTACCAATGAGCAGTTCTTC | CASSSTGTNEQFF
TRBJ2-1 | TRBV4-1 | . | . | TGCGCCAGCAGCCAAGAGGGAGCGGACAATGAGCAGTTCTTC | CASSQEGADNEQFF
TRBJ2-7 | TRBV4-3 | . | . | TGCGCCAGCAGCCAAGATCGGCAGGGAATTGACGAGCAGTACTTC | CASSQDRQGIDEQYF
TRBJ2-1 | TRBV28 | . | TRBD2 | TGTGCCAGCAGTTCATTACTAGCGGGGGGCCCAGGTGAGCAGTTCTTC | CASSSLLAGGPGEQFF
TRBJ2-3 | TRBV5-4 | . | TRBD2 | TGTGCCAGCAGCCCCCGGGGGGGGTTGGGAGGGACAGATACGCAGTATTTT | CASSPRGGLGGTDTQYF
TRBJ2-7 | TRBV7-8 | . | TRBD2 | TGTGCCAGCAGCTCTTGGGGTAATAAGCGGGGTGACTACGAGCAGTACTTC | CASSSWGNKRGDYEQYF
TRBJ2-7 | TRBV27 | . | . | TGTGCCAGCAGTTCCTCTCGACTAGTCTCCTACGAGCAGTACTTC | CASSSSRLVSYEQYF
TRBJ1-3 | TRBV30 | few | . | TGTGCCTGGAGAGACAGAGGAAACACCATATATTTT | CAWRDRGNTIYF
TRBJ1-2 | TRBV14 | . | . | TGTGCCAGCAGCCTACGGGACACGTACTCCAGTGGCTACACCTTC | CASSLRDTYSSGYTF
TRBJ2-7 | TRBV4-3 | . | . | TGCGCCAGCAGCCAAGATCAGTTGAACTACGAGCAGTACTTC | CASSQDQLNYEQYF
TRBJ2-6 | TRBV7-9 | . | . | TGTGCCAGCAGCTTATATTATTCTCGGGCTGGGGCCAACGTCCTGACTTTC | CASSLYYSRAGANVLTF
TRBJ1-5 | TRBV19 | few | . | TGTGCCAGTAGGATTTTCGACAGAAGCAATCAGCCCCAGCATTTT | CASRIFDRSNQPQHF
TRBJ2-3 | TRBV7-3 | once | TRBD2 | TGTGCCAGCAGCTTCCGCGGGGGTTCCACAGATACGCAGTATTTT | CASSFRGGSTDTQYF
TRBJ2-7 | TRBV4-1 | . | . | TGCGCCAGCAGCCAAGTCAAATCGTCATTAGCCTCCGAGCAGTACTTC | CASSQVKSSLASEQYF
TRBJ2-3 | TRBV5-5 | few | TRBD1 | TGTGCCAGCACCTCGAGACAGGGGATAGATACGCAGTATTTT | CASTSRQGIDTQYF
TRBJ1-3 | TRBV6-5 | once | TRBD1 | TGTGCCAGCAGTCCGGACAGGCCTGGAAACACCATATATTTT | CASSPDRPGNTIYF
TRBJ1-5 | TRBV6-1 | few | . | TGTGCCAGCAGTGAAGGGGTGCAGGCTCGGCCCCAGCATTTT | CASSEGVQARPQHF
TRBJ1-4 | TRBV4-1 | . | . | TGCGCCAGCAGCCACCCGGTACAGGGAACTGCAACTAATGAAAAACTGTTTTTT | CASSHPVQGTATNEKLFF
TRBJ2-5 | TRBV5-1 | . | TRBD1 | TGCGCCAGCAGCCCCAGGGGGTACCAAGAGACCCAGTACTTC | CASSPRGYQETQYF
TRBJ1-2 | TRBV5-1 | . | . | TGCGCCAGCAGCCAGGAGAGTGTGCTGGGGGGTAACTATGGCTACACCTTC | CASSQESVLGGNYGYTF
TRBJ1-2 | TRBV30 | . | . | TGTGCCTGGAGGGAGGACTATGGCTACACCTTC | CAWREDYGYTF
TRBJ2-3 | TRBV5-4 | few | . | TGTGCCAGCAGCTTGGACCCGGGGGATACGCAGTATTTT | CASSLDPGDTQYF
TRBJ1-1 | TRBV4-2 | . | . | TGTGCCAGCAGCCAAGCCGCGGCAGTTGAAGCTTTCTTT | CASSQAAAVEAFF
TRBJ1-3 | TRBV4-1 | . | . | TGCGCCAGCAGCCCGACGGACAGCCGCTCTGGAAACACCATATATTTT | CASSPTDSRSGNTIYF
TRBJ1-6 | TRBV19 | . | . | TGTGCCAGTAGTCAGACTGCGCTAGGCCTTTCACCCCTCCACTTT | CASSQTALGLSPLHF
TRBJ1-5 | TRBV30 | . | TRBD1 | TGTGCCTGGAGCCTTGGGACAGAGAAAAGTCAGCCCCAGCATTTT | CAWSLGTEKSQPQHF
TRBJ2-5 | TRBV28 | . | . | TGTGCCAGCAGTTTAGGAGTCGGAGGGCGGGAGACCCAGTACTTC | CASSLGVGGRETQYF
TRBJ2-7 | TRBV27 | . | TRBD2 | TGTGCCAGCAGTTTAACAGCGGGGGATTTCTACGAGCAGTACTTC | CASSLTAGDFYEQYF
TRBJ1-2 | TRBV5-4 | . | TRBD1 | TGTGCCAGCAGCTTACGGGACAGATATTTCAACTATGGCTACACCTTC | CASSLRDRYFNYGYTF
TRBJ2-3 | TRBV9 | . | . | TGTGCCAGCAGCGTCGACTCAAGAGGTGATACGCAGTATTTT | CASSVDSRGDTQYF
TRBJ2-3 | TRBV18 | . | . | TGTGCCAGCTCGGTACCCACATATACGCAGTATTTT | CASSVPTYTQYF
TRBJ2-4 | TRBV5-1 | . | TRBD2 | TGCGCCAGCAGGGATACTAGCGGGGGGGCTGGAAACATTCAGTACTTC | CASRDTSGGAGNIQYF
TRBJ2-7 | TRBV6-5 | . | TRBD1 | TGTGCCAGCAGTTTCGGGACAGGCTCCTTCGAGCAGTACTTC | CASSFGTGSFEQYF
TRBJ1-5 | TRBV15 | . | . | TGTGCCACCAGCAGAGCCGTCCAGGGTGGTCAGCCCCAGCATTTT | CATSRAVQGGQPQHF
TRBJ2-3 | TRBV5-5 | few | TRBD1 | TGTGCCAGCAGCTTTAGAGAAGGACAGGGGGCACATACGCAGTATTTT | CASSFREGQGAHTQYF
TRBJ2-5 | TRBV5-6 | . | TRBD1 | TGTGCCAGCGGCAGGGGGCTGGGAGAGACCCAGTACTTC | CASGRGLGETQYF